This T cell receptor beta chain comes out of a study of T-cell reconstitution after alpha-beta-depleted transplantation in children. Findings of the study overall: From newly produced T cells came most of the T-cell counts and diversity one year after transplant.

A few counts support this clonotype. The antigen is unknown. A library of TCRbeta sequences, prepared with unique molecular identifiers, was generated. TCRdb passed the PCR reads through MiXCR, listing each CDR3 protein once. The sample shows more than 400,000 distinct CDR3 sequences, about 40% of them seen only once. The clonotype comes from a girl aged 2-15 years with aplastic anemia, due to receive a stem cell transplant. The sequenced sample was PBMCs, obtained before TCRalphabeta/CD19-depleted stem cell transplant.

The CDR3 reads CASSLVGQNTEAFF. Written as DNA, the CDR3 is TGTGCCAGCAGCTTGGTTGGCCAGAACACTGAAGCTTTCTTT. The V and J genes are TRBV5-5 and TRBJ1-1, with D hard to call. The CDR3 runs 14 residues. Germline CDR1 reads SGHKS; CDR2 reads YYEKEE (reference sequence). Trimming removed 0 bases from V and 1 base from J, with 7 bases in between. The variable domain in full, completed from reference TRBV5-5 and TRBJ1-1, reads DAGVTQSPTHLIKTRGQQVTLRCSPISGHKSVSWYQQVLGQGPQFIFQYYEKEERGRGNFPDRFSARQFPNYSSELNVNALLLGDSALYLCASSLVGQNTEAFFGQGTRLTVV.